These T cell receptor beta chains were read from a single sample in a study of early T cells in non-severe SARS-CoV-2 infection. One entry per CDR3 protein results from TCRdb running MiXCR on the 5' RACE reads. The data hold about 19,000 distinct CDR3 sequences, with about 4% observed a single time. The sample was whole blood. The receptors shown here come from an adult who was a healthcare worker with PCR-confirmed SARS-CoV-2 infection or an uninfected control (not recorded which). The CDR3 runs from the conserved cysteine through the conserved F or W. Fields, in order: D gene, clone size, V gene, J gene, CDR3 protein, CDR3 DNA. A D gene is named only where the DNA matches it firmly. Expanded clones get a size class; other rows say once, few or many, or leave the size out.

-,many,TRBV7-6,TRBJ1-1,CASSSGQLSEAFF,TGTGCCAGCAGCTCTGGACAGTTGAGTGAAGCTTTCTTT
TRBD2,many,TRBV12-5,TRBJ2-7,CASGLPTSGASYEQYF,TGTGCTAGTGGTTTGCCGACTAGCGGGGCCTCCTACGAGCAGTACTTC
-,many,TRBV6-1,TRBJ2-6,CASSEQGSGANVLTF,TGTGCCAGCAGTGAACAGGGCTCTGGGGCCAACGTCCTGACTTTC
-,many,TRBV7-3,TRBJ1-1,CASSSHSLQVGAEAFF,TGTGCCAGCAGCTCTCACTCGCTACAGGTTGGGGCTGAAGCTTTCTTT
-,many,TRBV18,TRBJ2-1,CASSPPGGARDEQFF,TGTGCCAGCTCACCACCGGGGGGGGCGCGCGATGAGCAGTTCTTC
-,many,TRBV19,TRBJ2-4,CASKDGDKNIQYF,TGTGCCAGTAAGGACGGCGACAAAAACATTCAGTACTTC
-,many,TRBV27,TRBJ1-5,CASSTVLRINSNQPQHF,TGTGCCAGCAGTACCGTTCTACGGATTAACAGCAATCAGCCCCAGCATTTT
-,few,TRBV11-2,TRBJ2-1,CASSSQGNNEQFF,TGTGCCAGCAGCTCGCAGGGGAACAATGAGCAGTTCTTC
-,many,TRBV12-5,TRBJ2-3,CASGLQLATDTQYF,TGTGCTAGTGGTTTGCAGCTAGCCACAGATACGCAGTATTTT
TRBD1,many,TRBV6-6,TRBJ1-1,CASLGQPNTEAFF,TGTGCCAGCTTGGGACAGCCCAACACTGAAGCTTTCTTT
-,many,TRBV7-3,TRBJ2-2,CASSLNGGNTGELFF,TGTGCCAGCAGCTTAAACGGGGGTAACACCGGGGAGCTGTTTTTT
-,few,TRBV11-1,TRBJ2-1,CASSPGLYNEQFF,TGTGCCAGCAGCCCCGGACTCTACAATGAGCAGTTCTTC
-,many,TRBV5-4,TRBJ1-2,CASSLSGQGFRGYTF,TGTGCCAGCAGCTTGTCGGGCCAGGGATTTAGGGGCTACACCTTC
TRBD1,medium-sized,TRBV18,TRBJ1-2,CASSPAGGGNYGYTF,TGTGCCAGCTCACCAGCAGGGGGAGGAAACTATGGCTACACCTTC
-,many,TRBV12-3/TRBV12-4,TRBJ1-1,CASSPLNTEAFF,TGTGCCAGCAGCCCACTGAACACTGAAGCTTTCTTT
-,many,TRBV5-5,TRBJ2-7,CASSLGDTGWEEQYF,TGTGCCAGCAGCTTGGGAGACACCGGTTGGGAGGAGCAGTACTTC
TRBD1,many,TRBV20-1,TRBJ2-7,CSAPFQGAAYEQYF,TGCAGTGCTCCCTTTCAGGGGGCTGCATACGAGCAGTACTTC
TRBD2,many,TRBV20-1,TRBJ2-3,CSARGSRFADSGGLDTQYF,TGCAGTGCTAGGGGATCTCGGTTCGCGGATAGCGGGGGCTTAGATACGCAGTATTTT
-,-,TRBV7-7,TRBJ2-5,CASSRDLGETQYF,TGTGCCAGCAGCCGGGACTTAGGAGAGACCCAGTACTTC
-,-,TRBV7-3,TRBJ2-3,CASSAEGGTDTQYF,TGTGCCAGCAGCGCAGAAGGGGGCACAGATACGCAGTATTTT
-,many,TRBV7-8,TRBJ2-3,CASSLADTQYF,TGTGCCAGCAGCCTAGCAGATACGCAGTATTTT
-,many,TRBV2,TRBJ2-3,CASGTATRTDTQYF,TGTGCCAGCGGTACAGCCACTCGGACAGATACGCAGTATTTT